The sequence of this T cell receptor (beta chain) was determined in a study of PD-L1 blockade in urothelial cancer. Study context: Each blood sample yielded a median of roughly 140,000 T cells.

Time point specified: pretreatment peripheral blood. Locally advanced or metastatic urothelial carcinoma was diagnosed in the patients. Anywhere from 1 to 8 samples came from each patient, spanning pretreatment and on-treatment. Looked up from germline, CDR1 is DFQATT and CDR2 is SNEGSKA (reference sequence). V was shortened by 3 bases and J by 12 bases, with 12 bases between the two germline ends. This CDR3 is 11 amino acids long. The repertoire was sequenced with immunoSEQ multiplex PCR; TCRdb's copy has only in-frame clones and lacks some. The repertoire holds more than 90,000 clones, with over 75% as singletons.

This sequence was found in a man in his fifties or sixties with urothelial cancer. V is TRBV20-1 and J is TRBJ2-1; no reliable D call. The sample consisted of PBMCs, taken around atezolizumab (anti-PD-L1) treatment. The CDR3 region has the DNA TGCAGTGCTAGTTTCTCAGAGGTGCAGTTCTTC. This translates into CSASFSEVQFF.